A single sample gave rise to the 22 T cell receptor beta chains below, sequenced in a study of shared clonotypes between healthy human individuals. Profiling relied on immunoSEQ multiplex PCR, and the TCRdb table lists in-frame clones only, not all of them. Here the sample spans 2 million to 2.5 million clones, approximately 94% being singletons. The material sequenced was naive CD4+ T cells from PBMCs. The subset is: CD45RA+ positively selected. These receptor sequences come from a man between 18 and 35 years old in good health. Some clones in this sample may be carry-over from other donors' samples.

The chain combines TRBV6-1 with TRBJ1-2; the match to TRBD1 covers 11 bases. The CDR3 consists of 16 residues. V lost 4 bases, J lost 5 bases, and 9 bases stayed unmatched. CDR1 is MNHNS, CDR2 SASEGT, per germline. The chain's CDR3 is CASSAGWDRGNYGYTF. The CDR3 bases are TGTGCCAGCAGTGCCGGGTGGGACAGGGGGAATTATGGCTACACCTTC.

The V gene is TRBV29-1, the J gene TRBJ2-3, with D possibly called TRBD1 or TRBD2 (5 bases each). Trimming left V 3 bases short and J 8 bases short, with 9 bases between. CDR3 length: 11 amino acids. CDR1 SQVTM and CDR2 ANQGSEA come from the germline V gene. The CDR3 coding sequence is TGCAGCGTTGAGGGGGAAGGTACGCAGTATTTT. It translates to CSVEGEGTQYF.

To note about this clone: This CDR3 is also generated by other DNA sequences in the sample. V usage is TRBV28 and J usage is TRBJ2-7; either TRBD1 or TRBD2 may fit D (7 bases each). Germline CDR1 reads MDHEN; CDR2 reads SYDVKM. The CDR3 has 14 amino acids. Trimming took 3 bases from V and 4 from J, leaving 13 bases between them. The CDR3 sequence: CASSFAGGGYEQYF. For the CDR3, the DNA is TGTGCCAGCAGTTTCGCAGGGGGAGGGTACGAGCAGTACTTC.

The J gene is TRBJ2-3, the V gene TRBV5-1; no definite D call. This CDR3 has 12 residues. Germline-derived CDR1 and CDR2 are SGHRS and YFSETQ. V was pared by 4 bases and J by 6 bases, with 9 bases between. The CDR3 DNA is TGCGCCAGCAGCGCTACCAGGGATACGCAGTATTTT. Translation: CASSATRDTQYF.

This sequence joins TRBV2 and TRBJ1-4; the match to TRBD1 covers 7 bases. The CDR3 sequence is 14 residues long. The ends lost 6 bases at V and 3 bases at J; junction bases unmatched: 4. The germline gives CDR1 SNHLY, CDR2 FYNNEI. DNA of the CDR3: TGTGCCAGCAGGGATACAGGGGCTAATGAAAAACTGTTTTTT. Encoded protein: CASRDTGANEKLFF.

The chain combines TRBV29-1 with TRBJ1-1, with D possibly being TRBD1 (6 bases). CDR1 is SQVTM and CDR2 is ANQGSEA in the germline V gene. Between the trimmed V and J ends, which lost 4 bases and 1 base, there was a span of 10 bases. The CDR3 is 13 residues long. CDR3 amino acids: CSVVWGANTEAFF. The CDR3 coding sequence is TGCAGCGTTGTGTGGGGGGCGAACACTGAAGCTTTCTTT.

This clone was counted a single time. The rearrangement uses TRBV19 and TRBJ2-5; TRBD2 aligns across 13 bases. After removal of 10 bases from V and 5 bases from J, the junction contained 10 bases not matched to a gene. This CDR3 has 15 residues. Germline V gene data show CDR1 as LNHDA and CDR2 as SQIVND (reference sequence). CDR3 DNA: TGTGCCACAGGGGGGACTAGCGGGACTTGGGAGACCCAGTACTTC. This sequence encodes CATGGTSGTWETQYF.

The chain joins TRBV18 to TRBJ1-3; D might be TRBD1 (5 bases). The V end was cut by 3 bases, the J end by 0 bases, with 15 bases between. Germline V gene lookup returns CDR1 KGHSH and CDR2 LQKENI. CDR3 length: 17 amino acids. This CDR3 reads CASSPALGGVSGNTIYF. The CDR3 DNA follows: TGTGCCAGCTCACCCGCCCTGGGAGGGGTCTCTGGAAACACCATATATTTT.

This chain joins TRBV5-1 and TRBJ2-3; D may be TRBD2 (5 bases). Germline CDR1 is SGHRS and CDR2 is YFSETQ. The CDR3 is 14 residues long. Trimming took 4 bases from V and 0 from J, leaving 9 bases between them. This CDR3 is CASSPGISTDTQYF. CDR3 DNA sequence: TGCGCCAGCAGCCCGGGGATTAGCACAGATACGCAGTATTTT.

The count of this clone is one. The genes are TRBV27 and TRBJ1-5; 9 positions agree with TRBD1. V shed 5 bases, J shed 5 bases, and the junction held 4 bases outside the gene matches. Germline V gene lookup returns CDR1 MNHEY and CDR2 SMNVEV (reference sequence). The CDR3 has 14 amino acids. CDR3 sequence (DNA): TGTGCCAGCAGTCTCGGGACAGGGTATCAGCCCCAGCATTTT. It is translated as CASSLGTGYQPQHF.

V is TRBV5-1 and J is TRBJ2-5; 14 nucleotides line up with TRBD2. The CDR3 length is 20 residues. The germline gives CDR1 SGHRS, CDR2 YFSETQ. After removal of 3 bases from V and 5 bases from J, the junction contained 18 bases not matched to a gene. CDR3 sequence: CASSSPRGGLAGAGGETQYF. The CDR3, as DNA: TGCGCCAGCAGCTCGCCTCGGGGGGGACTAGCGGGAGCAGGTGGGGAGACCCAGTACTTC.

V is TRBV7-2 and J is TRBJ2-2, with 9 bases identical to TRBD1. The trim removed 2 bases at V and 4 bases at J, leaving 2 bases unmatched. This CDR3 has 15 residues. Germline V CDR1 and CDR2: SGHTA, FQGNSA. The CDR3 loop reads CASSLYRGPTGELFF. The CDR3 DNA sequence: TGTGCCAGCAGCTTATACAGGGGGCCCACCGGGGAGCTGTTTTTT.

This clone was observed once. The chain links TRBV30 to TRBJ1-2; maybe TRBD1 (6 bases). Trimming cost V 4 bases and J 8 bases, with 17 bases left between them. Germline V gene data show CDR1 as GTSNPN and CDR2 as SVGIG (reference sequence). This CDR3 is built from 13 residues. For the CDR3, the DNA is TGTGCCTGGACACTCGGGGGCCTTGGGGGCTACACCTTC. This gives the protein CAWTLGGLGGYTF. Variable domain in full (rest from reference TRBV30 and TRBJ1-2): SQTIHQWPATLVQPVGSPLSLECTVEGTSNPNLYWYRQAAGRGLQLLFYSVGIGQISSEVPQNLSASRPQDRQFILSSKKLLLSDSGFYLCAWTLGGLGGYTFGSGTRLTVV.

On this clone itself: Other nucleotide sequences from this sample produce the same CDR3. The genes are TRBV2 and TRBJ2-7, with unresolved D. The CDR3 is 12 residues long. V dropped 5 bases and J dropped 3 bases, with 8 bases sitting between them. Germline-derived CDR1 and CDR2 are SNHLY and FYNNEI. The DNA of the CDR3 is TGTGCCAGCAGTTACAGCGACTACGAGCAGTACTTC. Protein sequence: CASSYSDYEQYF.

The CDR3 DNA is TGTGCCAGCAGCTTAGGGGACGGCGGTCGGGGTGAGCAGTTCTTC. Its protein is CASSLGDGGRGEQFF. The rearrangement uses TRBV7-6 and TRBJ2-1; D assignment may be TRBD1 or TRBD2 (5 bases each). Germline V gene lookup returns CDR1 SGHVS and CDR2 FNYEAQ. V was clipped by 1 base and J by 9 bases, with 16 bases between them. This CDR3 comprises 15 residues.

On this clone itself: The same CDR3 also results from other DNA sequences found in this sample. V gene TRBV7-3 combines with J gene TRBJ1-1; D is perhaps TRBD1 (5 bases). Germline V gene lookup returns CDR1 SGHTA and CDR2 FQGTGA. CDR3 length: 13 amino acids. Trimming removed 3 bases at V and 2 bases at J, with 7 bases between. The CDR3 bases are TGTGCCAGCAGCTTGACAGCTAACACTGAAGCTTTCTTT. Amino acids: CASSLTANTEAFF.

This clone was observed once. The rearrangement joins TRBV19 to TRBJ2-5, with D perhaps being TRBD1 or TRBD2 (5 bases each). Germline CDR1 and CDR2: LNHDA and SQIVND (reference sequence). V shed 6 bases and J shed 4 bases, with 12 bases lying between them. This CDR3 is 13 amino acids long. The CDR3 sequence: CASSYAGTETQYF. The CDR3 DNA is TGTGCCAGTAGCTACGCAGGGACAGAGACCCAGTACTTC.

On this clone: The same CDR3 can be traced to other DNA sequences in this sample. The rearrangement uses TRBV7-6 and TRBJ1-1; unclear D gene. Germline lookup yields CDR1 SGHVS and CDR2 FNYEAQ. Between the trimmed V and J ends, which lost 1 base and 0 bases, there was a span of 6 bases. This CDR3 region has 14 residues. The CDR3, as DNA: TGTGCCAGCAGCTTAGAAGCACTGAACACTGAAGCTTTCTTT. Translated: CASSLEALNTEAFF.

The chain recombines TRBV11-1 with TRBJ2-5, with D possibly being TRBD2 (6 bases). CDR3 length: 16 residues. V gave up 4 bases and J gave up 5 bases, with 20 bases separating them. Germline values: CDR1 SGHAT, CDR2 FQDESV (reference sequence). The CDR3 is CASSSYGTEAAETQYF. The CDR3 DNA sequence: TGTGCCAGCAGCTCTTATGGGACTGAGGCGGCGGAGACCCAGTACTTC.

This sequence joins TRBV11-1 and TRBJ2-5; a possible D gene is TRBD1 (5 bases). The germline V and J ends were trimmed by 3 bases and 2 bases, with 19 bases remaining between them. This CDR3 has 17 residues. Germline CDR1 and CDR2: SGHAT and FQDESV (reference sequence). The CDR3: CASSFGRAKSLQETQYF. Written as DNA, the CDR3 is TGTGCCAGCAGCTTTGGCAGGGCAAAATCCTTACAAGAGACCCAGTACTTC. The whole variable domain, remainder taken from reference TRBV11-1 and TRBJ2-5, is EAEVAQSPRYKITEKSQAVAFWCDPISGHATLYWYRQILGQGPELLVQFQDESVVDDSQLPKDRFSAERLKGVDSTLKIQPAELGDSAMYLCASSFGRAKSLQETQYFGPGTRLLVL.

The chain combines TRBV5-6 with TRBJ2-4; D is unresolved. This CDR3 region has 11 residues. Between the trimmed V and J ends, which lost 0 bases and 8 bases, there was a span of 3 bases. The germline V gene encodes CDR1 SGHDT and CDR2 YYEEEE. The DNA for the CDR3 is TGTGCCAGCAGCTTGGGTGACATTCAGTACTTC. This gives the protein CASSLGDIQYF.

The V and J genes are TRBV11-1 and TRBJ2-1, with a tentative D call TRBD1 (6 bases). CDR1 is SGHAT and CDR2 is FQDESV in the germline V gene (reference sequence). Deletions cut 2 bases from V and 7 bases from J, with 15 bases between. The CDR3 loop spans 15 amino acids. CDR3 coding DNA: TGTGCCAGCAGCTTAATCGGTCAGGGGTGGAATGAGCAGTTCTTC. Its protein is CASSLIGQGWNEQFF.